One and the same sample provided the 28 T cell receptor beta chains below, sequenced in a study of cytomegalovirus exposure and HLA in healthy donors. In the PCR, 60 Vbeta and 13 Jbeta primers were used. Assay: immunoSEQ multiplex PCR; the TCRdb copy retains only in-frame clones and omits some. The table records 270,000 or so clones, more than 80% of them present only once. What was sequenced was PBMCs. The receptors were gathered from a man aged 35 to 55 in good health and CMV-seropositive.

The chain employs TRBV27 and TRBJ1-1; D remains unclear. The CDR3 extends over 15 amino acids. The V gene lost 0 bases and the J gene lost 4 bases, with 12 bases spanning the gap. In germline, CDR1 is MNHEY, CDR2 SMNVEV (reference sequence). The CDR3, as DNA: TGTGCCAGCAGTTTATCGTCGGGGATAGGCACTGAAGCTTTCTTT. This encodes CASSLSSGIGTEAFF.

V is TRBV4-1 and J is TRBJ2-6, with TRBD2 matching 8 bases. J was trimmed by 3 bases and V by 0 bases; bases with no gene match: 7. This CDR3 has 18 residues. In germline, CDR1 is MGHRA, CDR2 YSYEKL. Here the CDR3 DNA reads TGCGCCAGCAGCCAAGATAGGCGGGGGGCTGGTGGGGCCAACGTCCTGACTTTC. The encoded protein is CASSQDRRGAGGANVLTF.

The chain combines TRBV7-8 with TRBJ1-1; D is perhaps TRBD1 (5 bases). Germline V gene lookup returns CDR1 SGHVS and CDR2 FQNEAQ. CDR3 length: 14 amino acids. Trimming left V 3 bases short and J 1 base short, with 9 bases between. The CDR3 is CASSLGRKNTEAFF. The CDR3 region has the DNA TGTGCCAGCAGCTTGGGGCGGAAGAACACTGAAGCTTTCTTT.

The V and J genes are TRBV19 and TRBJ2-7; the D gene is possibly TRBD2 (6 bases). CDR1 LNHDA and CDR2 SQIVND come from the germline V gene (reference sequence). V dropped 6 bases and J dropped 0 bases, with 12 bases sitting between them. The CDR3 length is 14 residues. The CDR3 DNA is TGTGCCAGTAGCAGGCCCGGGAGCTCCTACGAGCAGTACTTC. Amino acids: CASSRPGSSYEQYF.

The rearrangement uses TRBV10-3 and TRBJ2-7, with D unclear. The CDR3 sequence is 12 residues long. The germline V gene encodes CDR1 ENHRY and CDR2 SYGVKD. V was trimmed by 0 bases and J by 3 bases, leaving 3 bases between them. This CDR3 is CAISESSYEQYF. The CDR3 DNA follows: TGTGCCATCAGTGAGTCGAGCTACGAGCAGTACTTC.

The chain is built from TRBV9 and TRBJ2-1, with 9 positions matching TRBD2. Looked up from germline, CDR1 is SGDLS and CDR2 is YYNGEE. The V gene end was trimmed by 2 bases and the J gene end by 8 bases; junction bases not matched to a gene: 14. This CDR3 is built from 17 residues. In DNA, the CDR3 is TGTGCCAGCAGCGTCCCTCGACTAGCGGAGGGTAGGGATGAGCAGTTCTTC. Its translation is CASSVPRLAEGRDEQFF.

V is TRBV30 and J is TRBJ2-7; 7 bases agree with TRBD2. The CDR3 loop spans 15 amino acids. Germline V gives CDR1 GTSNPN, CDR2 SVGIG (reference sequence). The J segment lost 4 bases and the V segment lost 5 bases, leaving 14 bases of the junction unmatched. CDR3 bases: TGTGCCTGGCGGAAGGAGCGGGACGCTCCTTACGAGCAGTACTTC. Translation: CAWRKERDAPYEQYF.

This clone was seen more than once but under ten times. The chain carries TRBV4-1 and TRBJ1-4, with D hard to call. CDR1 and CDR2 from the germline V gene are MGHRA and YSYEKL. With 0 bases removed from V and 7 bases from J, the gap between germline ends came to 12 bases. The CDR3 is made up of 15 amino acids. In DNA, the CDR3 is TGCGCCAGCAGCCAAGATAGCCGGGGAAGTGAAAAACTGTTTTTT. It codes for CASSQDSRGSEKLFF.

The V gene is TRBV19, the J gene TRBJ2-3; tentatively, D is TRBD2 (5 bases). The ends were cut back, 6 bases at V and 10 bases at J, with 17 bases in the middle. CDR3 length: 13 amino acids. Germline CDR1 reads LNHDA; CDR2 reads SQIVND (reference sequence). CDR3 amino acids: CASRTTTVGAQYF. The CDR3 bases are TGTGCCAGTAGAACCACTACGGTCGGGGCGCAGTATTTT.

This clone was counted once. This chain links TRBV5-6 with TRBJ2-5, with a possible D match to TRBD1 (6 bases). V was shortened by 3 bases and J by 7 bases, with 13 bases between the two germline ends. CDR1 is SGHDT and CDR2 is YYEEEE in the germline V gene. This CDR3 comprises 13 residues. CDR3 coding DNA: TGTGCCAGCAGCTCTTCAGGGGCTGGGACCCAGTACTTC. This translates into CASSSSGAGTQYF.

The genes are TRBV19 and TRBJ1-2; 10 nucleotides align to TRBD1. CDR1 LNHDA and CDR2 SQIVND come from the germline V gene (reference sequence). This CDR3 has 17 residues. Trimming took 5 bases from V and 6 from J; bases not matched to a gene: 15. CDR3 nucleotide sequence: TGTGCCAGTAGTCCTAACCCGGGACAGGGGAATTCGAATGGCTACACCTTC. It is translated as CASSPNPGQGNSNGYTF.

This clone was observed a handful of times. V usage is TRBV6-5 and J usage is TRBJ1-4; D is unresolved. Germline V gene data show CDR1 as MNHEY and CDR2 as SVGAGI. Trimming cost V 5 bases and J 7 bases, with 8 bases left between them. The CDR3 consists of 12 residues. The CDR3 sequence is CASSTGGEKLFF. The DNA for the CDR3 is TGTGCCAGCAGTACGGGAGGTGAAAAACTGTTTTTT.

The J gene is TRBJ1-5, the V gene TRBV5-6; possible D gene TRBD1, 5 bases. The CDR3 sequence is 15 residues long. Germline lookup yields CDR1 SGHDT and CDR2 YYEEEE. V was cut by 0 bases and J by 3 bases, with 10 bases left in between. The CDR3 DNA follows: TGTGCCAGCAGCTTGGGGGGGGATTCCAATCAGCCCCAGCATTTT. Amino acid sequence: CASSLGGDSNQPQHF.

The rearrangement joins TRBV11-2 to TRBJ1-4, with TRBD1 matching over 8 bases. Germline V CDR1 and CDR2: SGHAT, FQNNGV. The J segment lost 3 bases and the V segment lost 3 bases, leaving 15 bases of the junction unmatched. The CDR3 is 19 residues long. CDR3 in amino acids: CASSLIGQGLLLANEKLFF. For the CDR3, the DNA is TGTGCCAGCAGCTTGATCGGACAGGGTCTCCTGTTGGCTAATGAAAAACTGTTTTTT.

The rearrangement links TRBV7-8 to TRBJ2-1; D is unclear. CDR3 size: 16 residues. CDR1 is SGHVS and CDR2 is FQNEAQ in the germline V gene. V shed 3 bases and J shed 4 bases, with 16 bases lying between them. The CDR3 DNA follows: TGTGCCAGCAGCTTCGCACAGCCTTTGGGTTACAATGAGCAGTTCTTC. This translates into CASSFAQPLGYNEQFF.

This clone occurred once. In DNA, the CDR3 is TGTGCCAGCAGCTTATCCCCCGGGGATGAAAAACTGTTTTTT. Residues: CASSLSPGDEKLFF. The chain is built from TRBV7-2 and TRBJ1-4, with D unresolved. The CDR3 spans 14 residues. V was cut by 2 bases and J by 6 bases, with 10 bases left in between. Germline V gives CDR1 SGHTA, CDR2 FQGNSA.

This clone has only one observation. One end of the junction fails to match germline, which may point to a read error. This chain links TRBV18 with TRBJ2-2; possible D gene TRBD2, 6 bases. The length of the CDR3 is 16 residues. Germline V gene sequence: CDR1 KGHSH, CDR2 LQKENI. The CDR3: CASSPLAAENTGELFF. The CDR3, as DNA: TGTGCCAGCTCGCCACTAGCTGCTGAGAACACCGGGGAGCTGTTTTTT.

This chain links TRBV19 with TRBJ2-5; no clear D gene. The germline V and J ends were trimmed by 5 bases and 2 bases, with 12 bases remaining between them. Germline CDR1 is LNHDA and CDR2 is SQIVND (reference sequence). This CDR3 has 14 amino acids. Here the CDR3 DNA reads TGTGCCAGTAGTTCCCGACTTCTACAAGAGACCCAGTACTTC. This encodes CASSSRLLQETQYF.

The chain links TRBV7-9 to TRBJ2-7; 10 positions agree with TRBD1. CDR3 length: 15 residues. Per the germline V gene, CDR1 is SEHNR and CDR2 is FQNEAQ (reference sequence). With V trimmed by 5 bases and J by 4 bases, 8 bases remained unmatched. This chain's CDR3 is CASSPGTGVAYEQYF. The DNA of the CDR3 is TGTGCCAGCAGCCCGGGGACAGGGGTGGCGTACGAGCAGTACTTC.

V gene TRBV6-1 combines with J gene TRBJ2-3, with 8 nucleotides matching TRBD1. The CDR3 spans 15 residues. Germline-derived CDR1 and CDR2 are MNHNS and SASEGT. The V gene end was trimmed by 6 bases and the J gene end by 3 bases; junction bases not matched to a gene: 8. CDR3 sequence reads: CASRATGVGTDTQYF. Written as DNA, the CDR3 is TGTGCCAGCAGGGCGACAGGGGTCGGGACAGATACGCAGTATTTT.

A single count supports this clone. The chain combines TRBV27 with TRBJ2-7, with 7 positions matching TRBD2. The V gene's germline CDR1 is MNHEY and CDR2 SMNVEV (reference sequence). The V gene end was trimmed by 8 bases and the J gene end by 0 bases; junction bases not matched to a gene: 16. This CDR3 comprises 17 residues. The CDR3 region has the DNA TGTGCCAGCCAGCCTCTCCCCGGGCGGGAGAGCTCCTACGAGCAGTACTTC. Residues: CASQPLPGRESSYEQYF.

In the case of this clone: This likely comes from a read error, as the CDR3 has no conserved phenylalanine or tryptophan at its end. The CDR3 coding sequence is TGTGCCAGCAGTACCCCGGGACAGGGTTTCCTCTACGAGCAGTACCTC. Its translation: CASSTPGQGFLYEQYL. This chain connects TRBV28 to TRBJ2-7; 9 bases match TRBD1. This CDR3 is 16 amino acids long. Unmatched junction bases numbered 11, after V lost 5 bases and J lost 3 bases. Germline V gene sequence: CDR1 MDHEN, CDR2 SYDVKM.

The gene calls are TRBV5-6 and TRBJ2-1; 10 positions match TRBD2. CDR1 is SGHDT, CDR2 YYEEEE, per germline. The CDR3 extends over 15 amino acids. V lost 2 bases, J lost 12 bases, and 11 bases stayed unmatched. CDR3 protein: CASSFGLADPQGQFF. The CDR3 nucleotides read TGTGCCAGCAGCTTTGGACTAGCGGACCCCCAGGGGCAGTTCTTC.

The chain is built from TRBV10-3 and TRBJ1-5; D unclear. This CDR3 is 15 amino acids long. CDR1 and CDR2 from the germline V gene are ENHRY and SYGVKD. V was trimmed by 2 bases and J by 2 bases, leaving 10 bases between them. The CDR3 region is CAISEGGRGNQPQHF. The CDR3 nucleotides read TGTGCCATCAGTGAGGGAGGGAGGGGCAATCAGCCCCAGCATTTT.

This clone occurred once. This chain uses TRBV13 with TRBJ2-5; 10 nucleotides align to TRBD2. This CDR3 has 16 residues. J was trimmed by 2 bases and V by 1 base; bases with no gene match: 4. Germline V gives CDR1 PRHDT, CDR2 FYEKMQ (reference sequence). CDR3 sequence (DNA): TGTGCCAGCAGCTTAGCCCTAGCGGGGGCACAAGAGACCCAGTACTTC. It specifies CASSLALAGAQETQYF.

The chain joins TRBV10-3 to TRBJ2-7; 11 bases align to TRBD2. The CDR3 is made up of 13 amino acids. Germline V gene data show CDR1 as ENHRY and CDR2 as SYGVKD. V was pared by 4 bases and J by 4 bases, with 0 bases of the junction left unmatched. CDR3 protein: CAISVAGGYEQYF. In DNA form, the CDR3 reads TGTGCCATCAGTGTAGCGGGAGGGTACGAGCAGTACTTC.

The chain is built from TRBV27 and TRBJ2-7, with D possibly being TRBD2 (5 bases). The V end was cut by 5 bases, the J end by 3 bases, with 11 bases between. This CDR3 region has 13 residues. Looked up from germline, CDR1 is MNHEY and CDR2 is SMNVEV (reference sequence). The CDR3: CASSTQGGYEQYF. CDR3 bases: TGTGCCAGCAGTACACAAGGAGGCTACGAGCAGTACTTC.

The chain employs TRBV7-2 and TRBJ1-1, with 9 nucleotides matching TRBD1. Germline CDR1 SGHTA, CDR2 FQGNSA. V shed 3 bases, J shed 2 bases, and the junction held 7 bases outside the gene matches. The CDR3 runs 16 residues. The CDR3 loop reads CASSFPGQGKNTEAFF. In nucleotides, the CDR3 is TGTGCCAGCAGCTTCCCGGGACAGGGAAAAAACACTGAAGCTTTCTTT.